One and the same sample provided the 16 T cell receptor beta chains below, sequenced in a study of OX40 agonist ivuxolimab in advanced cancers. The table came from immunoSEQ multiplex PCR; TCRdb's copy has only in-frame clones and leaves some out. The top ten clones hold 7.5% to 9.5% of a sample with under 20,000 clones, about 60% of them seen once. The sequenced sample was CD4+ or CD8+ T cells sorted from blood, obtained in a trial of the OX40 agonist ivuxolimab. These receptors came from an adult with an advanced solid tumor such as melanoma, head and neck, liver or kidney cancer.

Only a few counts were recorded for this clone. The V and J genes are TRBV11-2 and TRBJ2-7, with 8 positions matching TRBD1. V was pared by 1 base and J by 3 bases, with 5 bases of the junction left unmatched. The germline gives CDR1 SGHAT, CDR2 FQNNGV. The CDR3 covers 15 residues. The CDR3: CASSLGPGGFYEQYF. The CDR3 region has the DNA TGTGCCAGCAGCTTAGGGCCAGGGGGCTTCTACGAGCAGTACTTC.

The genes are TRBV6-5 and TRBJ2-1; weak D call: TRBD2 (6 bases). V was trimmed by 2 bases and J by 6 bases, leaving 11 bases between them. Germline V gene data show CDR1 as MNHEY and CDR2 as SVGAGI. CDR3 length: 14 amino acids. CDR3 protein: CASSYGRRGNEQFF. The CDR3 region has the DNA TGTGCCAGCAGTTACGGTAGGAGGGGCAATGAGCAGTTCTTC.

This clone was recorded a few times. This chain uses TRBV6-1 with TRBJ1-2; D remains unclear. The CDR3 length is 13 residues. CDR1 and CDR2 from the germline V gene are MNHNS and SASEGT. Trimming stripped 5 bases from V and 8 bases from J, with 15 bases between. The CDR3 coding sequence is TGTGCCAGCAGTCTAACCGGTAGTAGAGGCTACACCTTC. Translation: CASSLTGSRGYTF.

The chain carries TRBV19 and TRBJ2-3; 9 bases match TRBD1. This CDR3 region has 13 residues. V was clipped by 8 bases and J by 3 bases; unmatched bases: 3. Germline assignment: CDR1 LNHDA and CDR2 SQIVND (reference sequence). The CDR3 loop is CASWDRATDTQYF. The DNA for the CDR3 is TGTGCCAGTTGGGACAGGGCGACAGATACGCAGTATTTT.

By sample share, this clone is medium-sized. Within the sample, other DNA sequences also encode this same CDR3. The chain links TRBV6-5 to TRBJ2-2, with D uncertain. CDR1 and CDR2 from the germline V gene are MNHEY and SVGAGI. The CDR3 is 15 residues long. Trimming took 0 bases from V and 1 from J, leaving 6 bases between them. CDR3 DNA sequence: TGTGCCAGCAGTTACTCGACGGAGAACACCGGGGAGCTGTTTTTT. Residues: CASSYSTENTGELFF.

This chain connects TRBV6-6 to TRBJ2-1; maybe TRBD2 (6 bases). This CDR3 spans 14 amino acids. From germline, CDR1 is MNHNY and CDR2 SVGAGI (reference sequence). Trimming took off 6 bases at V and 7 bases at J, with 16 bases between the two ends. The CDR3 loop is CASSPSGLLNEQFF. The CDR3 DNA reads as TGTGCCAGCAGCCCCTCGGGACTCCTGAATGAGCAGTTCTTC.

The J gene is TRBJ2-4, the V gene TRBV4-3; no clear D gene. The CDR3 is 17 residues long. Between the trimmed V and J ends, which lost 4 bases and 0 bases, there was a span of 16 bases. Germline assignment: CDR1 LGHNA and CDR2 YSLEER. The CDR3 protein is CASSPGPRGLAKNIQYF. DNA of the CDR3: TGCGCCAGCAGCCCCGGCCCTAGAGGCCTAGCCAAAAACATTCAGTACTTC.

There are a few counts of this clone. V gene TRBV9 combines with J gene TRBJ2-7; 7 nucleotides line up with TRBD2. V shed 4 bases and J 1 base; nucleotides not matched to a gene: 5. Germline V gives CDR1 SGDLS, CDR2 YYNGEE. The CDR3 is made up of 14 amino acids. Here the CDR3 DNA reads TGTGCCAGCAGCCGTGAGCGGGGATCCTACGAGCAGTACTTC. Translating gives CASSRERGSYEQYF.

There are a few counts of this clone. The CDR3: CASSPGALSYEQYF. The CDR3 nucleotides read TGTGCCAGCAGCCCAGGGGCCCTTTCCTACGAGCAGTACTTC. V is TRBV11-2 and J is TRBJ2-7, with a tentative D call TRBD1 (6 bases). The CDR3 extends over 14 amino acids. In germline, CDR1 is SGHAT, CDR2 FQNNGV. V lost 5 bases, J lost 1 base, and 12 bases lay in between.

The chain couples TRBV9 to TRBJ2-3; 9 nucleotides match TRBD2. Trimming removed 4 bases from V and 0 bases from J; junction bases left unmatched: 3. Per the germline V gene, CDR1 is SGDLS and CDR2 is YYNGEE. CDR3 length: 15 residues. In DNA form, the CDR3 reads TGTGCCAGCAGCAGGCGGGGGGGTAGCACAGATACGCAGTATTTT. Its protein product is CASSRRGGSTDTQYF.

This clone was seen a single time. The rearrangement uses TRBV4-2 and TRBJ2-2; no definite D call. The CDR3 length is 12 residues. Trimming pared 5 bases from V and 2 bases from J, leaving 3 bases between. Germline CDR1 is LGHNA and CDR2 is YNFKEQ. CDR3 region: CASSSNTGELFF. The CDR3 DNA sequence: TGTGCCAGCAGCTCTAACACCGGGGAGCTGTTTTTT.

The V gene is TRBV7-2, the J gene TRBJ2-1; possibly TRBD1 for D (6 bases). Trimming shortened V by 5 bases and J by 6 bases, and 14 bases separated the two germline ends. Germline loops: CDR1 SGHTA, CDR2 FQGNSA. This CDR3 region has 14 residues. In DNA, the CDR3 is TGTGCCAGCAGCGAAGACAGGACGATCAATGAGCAGTTCTTC. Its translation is CASSEDRTINEQFF.

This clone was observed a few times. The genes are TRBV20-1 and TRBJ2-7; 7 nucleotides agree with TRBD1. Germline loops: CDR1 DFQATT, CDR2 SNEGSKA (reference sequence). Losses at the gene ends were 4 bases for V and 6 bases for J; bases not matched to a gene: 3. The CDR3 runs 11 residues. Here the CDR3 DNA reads TGCAGTGCTAATAGGGGGCTCGAGCAGTACTTC. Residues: CSANRGLEQYF.

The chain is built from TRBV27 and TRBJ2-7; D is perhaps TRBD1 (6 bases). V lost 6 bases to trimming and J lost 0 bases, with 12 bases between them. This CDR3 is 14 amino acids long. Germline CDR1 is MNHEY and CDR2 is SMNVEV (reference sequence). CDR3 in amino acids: CASSRTASSYEQYF. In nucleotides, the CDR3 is TGTGCCAGCAGCCGGACAGCGAGCTCCTACGAGCAGTACTTC.

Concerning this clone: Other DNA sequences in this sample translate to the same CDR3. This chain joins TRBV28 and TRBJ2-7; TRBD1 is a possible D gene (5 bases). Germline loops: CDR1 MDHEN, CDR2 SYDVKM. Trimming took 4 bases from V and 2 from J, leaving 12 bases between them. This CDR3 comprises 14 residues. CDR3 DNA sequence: TGTGCCAGCAGTTCAAGACAGTTAGCCTACGAGCAGTACTTC. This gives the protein CASSSRQLAYEQYF.

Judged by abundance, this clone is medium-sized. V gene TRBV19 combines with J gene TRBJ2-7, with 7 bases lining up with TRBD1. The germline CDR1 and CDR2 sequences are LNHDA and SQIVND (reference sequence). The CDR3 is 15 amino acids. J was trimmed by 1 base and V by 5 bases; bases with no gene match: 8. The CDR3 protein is CASSQRQGRSYEQYF. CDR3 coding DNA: TGTGCCAGTAGTCAGCGACAGGGTAGGTCCTACGAGCAGTACTTC. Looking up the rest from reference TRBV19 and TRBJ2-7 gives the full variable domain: DGGITQSPKYLFRKEGQNVTLSCEQNLNHDAMYWYRQDPGQGLRLIYYSQIVNDFQKGDIAEGYSVSREKKESFPLTVTSAQKNPTAFYLCASSQRQGRSYEQYFGPGTRLTVT.